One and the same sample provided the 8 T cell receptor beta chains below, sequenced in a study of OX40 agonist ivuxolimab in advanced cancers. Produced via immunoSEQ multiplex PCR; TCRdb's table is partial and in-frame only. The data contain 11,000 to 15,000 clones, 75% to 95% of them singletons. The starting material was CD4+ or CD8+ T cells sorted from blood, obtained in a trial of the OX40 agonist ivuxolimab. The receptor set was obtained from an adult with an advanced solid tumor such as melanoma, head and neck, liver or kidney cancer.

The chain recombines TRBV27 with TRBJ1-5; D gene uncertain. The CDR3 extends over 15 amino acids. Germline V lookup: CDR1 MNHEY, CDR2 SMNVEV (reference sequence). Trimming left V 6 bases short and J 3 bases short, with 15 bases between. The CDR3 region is CASSDRVFFNQPQHF. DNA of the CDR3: TGTGCCAGCAGCGATAGGGTATTTTTCAATCAGCCCCAGCATTTT.

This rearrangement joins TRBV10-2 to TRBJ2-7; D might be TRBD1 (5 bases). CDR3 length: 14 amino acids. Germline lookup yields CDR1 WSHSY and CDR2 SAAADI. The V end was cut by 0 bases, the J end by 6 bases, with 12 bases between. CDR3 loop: CASSESLGAVEQYF. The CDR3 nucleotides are TGCGCCAGCAGTGAGTCGCTTGGGGCGGTCGAGCAGTACTTC.

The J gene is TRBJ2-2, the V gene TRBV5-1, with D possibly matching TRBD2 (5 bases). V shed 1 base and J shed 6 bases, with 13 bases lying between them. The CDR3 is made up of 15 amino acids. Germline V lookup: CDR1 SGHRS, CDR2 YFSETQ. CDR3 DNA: TGCGCCAGCAGCTTGCTCGGGGAGAGGGCCGGGGAGCTGTTTTTT. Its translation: CASSLLGERAGELFF.

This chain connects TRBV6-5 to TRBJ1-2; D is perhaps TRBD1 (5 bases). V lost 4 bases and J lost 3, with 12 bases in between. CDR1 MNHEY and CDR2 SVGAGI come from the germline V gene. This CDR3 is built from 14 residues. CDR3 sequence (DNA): TGTGCCAGCAGTTGGGGGGTAAAGGACTATGGCTACACCTTC. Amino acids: CASSWGVKDYGYTF.

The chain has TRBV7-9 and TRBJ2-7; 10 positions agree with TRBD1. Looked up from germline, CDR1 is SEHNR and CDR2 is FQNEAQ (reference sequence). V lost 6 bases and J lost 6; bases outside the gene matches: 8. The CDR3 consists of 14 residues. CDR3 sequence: CASRPGQGRFEQYF. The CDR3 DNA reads TGTGCCAGCAGACCGGGACAGGGGCGTTTCGAGCAGTACTTC. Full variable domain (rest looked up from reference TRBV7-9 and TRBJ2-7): DTGVSQNPRHKITKRGQNVTFRCDPISEHNRLYWYRQTLGQGPEFLTYFQNEAQLEKSRLLSDRFSAERPKGSFSTLEIQRTEQGDSAMYLCASRPGQGRFEQYFGPGTRLTVT.

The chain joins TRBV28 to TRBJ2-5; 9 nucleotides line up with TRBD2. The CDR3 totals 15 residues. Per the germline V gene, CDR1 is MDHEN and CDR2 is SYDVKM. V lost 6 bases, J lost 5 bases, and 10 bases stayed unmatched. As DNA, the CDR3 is TGTGCCAGCAGAAGACTAGCGGAGGGGTGGGAGACCCAGTACTTC. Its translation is CASRRLAEGWETQYF.

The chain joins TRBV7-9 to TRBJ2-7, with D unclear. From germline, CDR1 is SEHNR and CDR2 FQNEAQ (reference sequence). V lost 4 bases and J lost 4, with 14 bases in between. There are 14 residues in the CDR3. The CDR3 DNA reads TGTGCCAGCAGCTCCCTGATCCCTCCTTACGAGCAGTACTTC. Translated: CASSSLIPPYEQYF.

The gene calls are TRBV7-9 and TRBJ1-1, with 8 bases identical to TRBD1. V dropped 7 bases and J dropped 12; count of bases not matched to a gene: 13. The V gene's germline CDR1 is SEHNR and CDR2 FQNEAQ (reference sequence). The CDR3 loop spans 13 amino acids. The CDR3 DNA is TGTGCCAGCAACCCACCGGGACAGGACGCGCCTTTCTTT. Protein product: CASNPPGQDAPFF.